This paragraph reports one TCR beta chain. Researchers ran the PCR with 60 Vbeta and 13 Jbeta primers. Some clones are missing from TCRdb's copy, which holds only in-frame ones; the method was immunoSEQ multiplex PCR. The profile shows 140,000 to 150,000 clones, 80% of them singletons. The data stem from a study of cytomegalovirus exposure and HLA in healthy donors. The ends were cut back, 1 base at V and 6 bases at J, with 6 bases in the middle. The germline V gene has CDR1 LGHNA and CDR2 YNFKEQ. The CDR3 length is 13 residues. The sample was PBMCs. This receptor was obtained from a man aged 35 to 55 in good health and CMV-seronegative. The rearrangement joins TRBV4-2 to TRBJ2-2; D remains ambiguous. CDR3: CASSQGVAGELFF. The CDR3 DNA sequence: TGTGCCAGCAGCCAAGGCGTAGCCGGGGAGCTGTTTTTT.